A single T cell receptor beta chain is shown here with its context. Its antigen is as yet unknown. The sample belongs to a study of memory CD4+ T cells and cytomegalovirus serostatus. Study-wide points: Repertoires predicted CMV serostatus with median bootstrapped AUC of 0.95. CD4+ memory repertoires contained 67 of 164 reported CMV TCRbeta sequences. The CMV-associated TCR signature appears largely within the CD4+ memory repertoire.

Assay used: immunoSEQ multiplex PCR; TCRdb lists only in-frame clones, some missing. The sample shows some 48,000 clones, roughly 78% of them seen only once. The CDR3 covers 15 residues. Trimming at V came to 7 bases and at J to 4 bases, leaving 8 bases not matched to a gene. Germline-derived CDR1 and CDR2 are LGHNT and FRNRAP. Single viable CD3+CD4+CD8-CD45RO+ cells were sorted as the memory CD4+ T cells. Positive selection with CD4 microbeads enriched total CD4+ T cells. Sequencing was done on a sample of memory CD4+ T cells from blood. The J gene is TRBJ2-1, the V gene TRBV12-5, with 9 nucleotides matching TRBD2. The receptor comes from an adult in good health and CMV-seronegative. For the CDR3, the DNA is TGTGCTAGTGCCGGTAGCGGGAGTGGGTACAATGAGCAGTTCTTC. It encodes CASAGSGSGYNEQFF.